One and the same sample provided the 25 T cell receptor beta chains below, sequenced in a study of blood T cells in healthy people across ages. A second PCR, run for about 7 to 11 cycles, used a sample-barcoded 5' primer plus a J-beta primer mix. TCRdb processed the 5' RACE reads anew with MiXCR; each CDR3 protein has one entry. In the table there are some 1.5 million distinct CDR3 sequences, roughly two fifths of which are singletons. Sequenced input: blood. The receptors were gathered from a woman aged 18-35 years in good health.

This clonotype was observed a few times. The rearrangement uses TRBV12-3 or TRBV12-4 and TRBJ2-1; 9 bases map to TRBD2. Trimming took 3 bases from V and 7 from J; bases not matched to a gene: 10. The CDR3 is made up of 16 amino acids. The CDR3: CASSFFGAGGRNEQFF. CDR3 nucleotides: TGTGCCAGCAGTTTTTTTGGCGCGGGAGGGAGGAATGAGCAGTTCTTC.

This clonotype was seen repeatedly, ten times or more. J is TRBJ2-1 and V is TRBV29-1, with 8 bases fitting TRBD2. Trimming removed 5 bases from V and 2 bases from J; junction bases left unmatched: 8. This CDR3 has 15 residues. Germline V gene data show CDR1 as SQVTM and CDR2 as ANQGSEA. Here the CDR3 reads CSVLLAARAYNEQFF. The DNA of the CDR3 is TGCAGCGTTTTACTAGCGGCTCGGGCCTACAATGAGCAGTTCTTC.

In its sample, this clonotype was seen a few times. This CDR3 is CSVDRSGHGYTF. The CDR3 nucleotides are TGCAGCGTTGACCGCTCAGGGCACGGCTACACCTTC. The J gene is TRBJ1-2, the V gene TRBV29-1, with a tentative D call TRBD1 (5 bases). Germline lookup yields CDR1 SQVTM and CDR2 ANQGSEA. The V gene lost 3 bases and the J gene lost 8 bases, with 13 bases spanning the gap. This CDR3 region has 12 residues. The complete variable domain, with remaining parts taken from reference TRBV29-1 and TRBJ1-2, reads SAVISQKPSRDICQRGTSLTIQCQVDSQVTMMFWYRQQPGQSLTLIATANQGSEATYESGFVIDKFPISRPNLTFSTLTVSNMSPEDSSIYLCSVDRSGHGYTFGSGTRLTVV.

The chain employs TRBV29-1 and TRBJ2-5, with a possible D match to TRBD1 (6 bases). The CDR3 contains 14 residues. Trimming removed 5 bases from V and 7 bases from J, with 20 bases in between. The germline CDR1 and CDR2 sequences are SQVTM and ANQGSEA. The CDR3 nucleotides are TGCAGCGTTATTAAGGACAGTTCTCGGGGGACCCAGTACTTC. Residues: CSVIKDSSRGTQYF.

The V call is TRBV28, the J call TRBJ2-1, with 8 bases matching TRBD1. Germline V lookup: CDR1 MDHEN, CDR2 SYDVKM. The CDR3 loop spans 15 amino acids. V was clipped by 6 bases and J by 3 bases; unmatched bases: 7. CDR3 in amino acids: CASRTDRGGYNEQFF. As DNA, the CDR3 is TGTGCCAGCAGGACTGACAGGGGAGGCTACAATGAGCAGTTCTTC.

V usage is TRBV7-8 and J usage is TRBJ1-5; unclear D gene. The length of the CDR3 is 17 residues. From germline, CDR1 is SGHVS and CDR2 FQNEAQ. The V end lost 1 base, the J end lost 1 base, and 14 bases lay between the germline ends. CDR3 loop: CASSLETLLRSNQPQHF. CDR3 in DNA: TGTGCCAGCAGCTTAGAAACCCTCCTGAGAAGCAATCAGCCCCAGCATTTT.

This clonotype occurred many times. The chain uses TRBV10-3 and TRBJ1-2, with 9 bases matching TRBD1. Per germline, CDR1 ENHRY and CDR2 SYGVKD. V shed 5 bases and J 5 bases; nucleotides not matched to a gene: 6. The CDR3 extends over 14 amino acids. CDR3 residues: CAISQDRGAYGYTF. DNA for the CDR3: TGTGCCATCAGTCAAGACAGGGGGGCTTATGGCTACACCTTC.

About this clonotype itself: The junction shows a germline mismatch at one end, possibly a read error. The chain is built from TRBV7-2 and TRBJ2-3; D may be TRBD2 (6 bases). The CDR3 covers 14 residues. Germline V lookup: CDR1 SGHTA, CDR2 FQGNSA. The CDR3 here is CASSVARRADTQYF. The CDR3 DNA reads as TGTGCCAGCAGCGTAGCTCGGAGGGCAGATACGCAGTATTTT.

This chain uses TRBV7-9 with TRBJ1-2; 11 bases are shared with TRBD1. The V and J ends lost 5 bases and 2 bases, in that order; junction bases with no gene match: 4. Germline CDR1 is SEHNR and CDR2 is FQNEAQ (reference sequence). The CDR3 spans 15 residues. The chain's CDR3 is CASSARDRGNYGYTF. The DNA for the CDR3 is TGTGCCAGCAGCGCCCGGGACAGGGGGAACTATGGCTACACCTTC. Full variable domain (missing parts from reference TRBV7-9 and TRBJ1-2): DTGVSQNPRHKITKRGQNVTFRCDPISEHNRLYWYRQTLGQGPEFLTYFQNEAQLEKSRLLSDRFSAERPKGSFSTLEIQRTEQGDSAMYLCASSARDRGNYGYTFGSGTRLTVV.

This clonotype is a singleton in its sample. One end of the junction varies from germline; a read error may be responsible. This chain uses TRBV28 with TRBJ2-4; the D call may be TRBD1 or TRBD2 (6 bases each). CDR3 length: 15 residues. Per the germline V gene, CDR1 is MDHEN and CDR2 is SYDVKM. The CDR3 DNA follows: TGTGCCAGCAGCCGAGGGGGGAAAGCCAAAAACGTTCAGTACTTC. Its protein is CASSRGGKAKNVQYF.

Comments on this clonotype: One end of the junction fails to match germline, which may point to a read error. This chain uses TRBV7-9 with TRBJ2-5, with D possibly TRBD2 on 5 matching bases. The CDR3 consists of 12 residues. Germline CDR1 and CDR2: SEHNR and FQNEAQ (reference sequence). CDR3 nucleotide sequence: TGTGCCAGCAGCTTAGGGCCACTAGACCCGGCCTTC. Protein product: CASSLGPLDPAF. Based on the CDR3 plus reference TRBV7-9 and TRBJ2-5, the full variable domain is DTGVSQNPRHKITKRGQNVTFRCDPISEHNRLYWYRQTLGQGPEFLTYFQNEAQLEKSRLLSDRFSAERPKGSFSTLEIQRTEQGDSAMYLCASSLGPLDPAFGPGTRLLVL.

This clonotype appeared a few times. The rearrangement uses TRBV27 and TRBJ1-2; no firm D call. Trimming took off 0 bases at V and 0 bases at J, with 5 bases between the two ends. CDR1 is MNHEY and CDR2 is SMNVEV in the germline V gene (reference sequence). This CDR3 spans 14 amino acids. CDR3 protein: CASSLSRTNYGYTF. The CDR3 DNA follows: TGTGCCAGCAGTTTATCCAGGACTAACTATGGCTACACCTTC.

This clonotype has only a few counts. The CDR3 region has the DNA TGTGCCAGCAGCTTAACCTCGGGAGTGTCGGAGACCCAGTACTTC. The encoded protein is CASSLTSGVSETQYF. The chain joins TRBV7-9 to TRBJ2-5; D is possibly TRBD2 (6 bases). Germline values: CDR1 SEHNR, CDR2 FQNEAQ (reference sequence). Deletions cut 2 bases from V and 5 bases from J, with 15 bases between. This CDR3 is built from 15 residues.

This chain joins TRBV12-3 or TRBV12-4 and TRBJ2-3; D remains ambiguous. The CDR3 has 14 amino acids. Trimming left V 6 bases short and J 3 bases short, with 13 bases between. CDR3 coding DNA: TGTGCCAGCAGCTCTTCGACGGTTACAGATACGCAGTATTTT. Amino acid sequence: CASSSSTVTDTQYF.

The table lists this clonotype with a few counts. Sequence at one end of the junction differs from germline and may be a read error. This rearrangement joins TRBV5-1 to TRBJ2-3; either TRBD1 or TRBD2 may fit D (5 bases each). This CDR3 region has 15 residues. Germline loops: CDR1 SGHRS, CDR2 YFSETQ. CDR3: CASRQRQGRTDTQYF. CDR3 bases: TGCGCCAGCAGACAACGGCAGGGACGCACTGATACGCAGTATTTT.

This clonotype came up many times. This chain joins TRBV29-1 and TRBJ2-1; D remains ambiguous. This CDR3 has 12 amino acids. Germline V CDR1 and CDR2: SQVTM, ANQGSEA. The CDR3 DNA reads TGCAGTATGACCCTAGGGCACAATGAGCAGTTCTTC. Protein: CSMTLGHNEQFF.

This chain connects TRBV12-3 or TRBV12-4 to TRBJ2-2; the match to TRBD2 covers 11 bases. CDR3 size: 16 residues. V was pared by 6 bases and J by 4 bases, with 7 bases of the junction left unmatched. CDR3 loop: CASSFTSGRSTGELFF. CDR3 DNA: TGTGCCAGCAGCTTTACTAGCGGGAGATCCACCGGGGAGCTGTTTTTT.

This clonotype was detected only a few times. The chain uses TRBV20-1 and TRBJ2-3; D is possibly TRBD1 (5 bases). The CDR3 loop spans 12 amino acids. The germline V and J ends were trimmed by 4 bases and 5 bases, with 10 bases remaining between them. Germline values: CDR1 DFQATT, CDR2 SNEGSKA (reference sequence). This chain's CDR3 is CSATGIEDTQYF. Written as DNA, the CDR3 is TGCAGTGCTACAGGGATCGAAGATACGCAGTATTTT.

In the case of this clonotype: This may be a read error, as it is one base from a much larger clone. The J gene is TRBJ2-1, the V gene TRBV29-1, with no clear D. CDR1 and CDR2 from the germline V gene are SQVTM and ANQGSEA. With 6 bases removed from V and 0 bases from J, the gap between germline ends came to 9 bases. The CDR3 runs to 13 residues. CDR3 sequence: CSVDRISYNEQFF. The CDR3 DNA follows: TGCAGCGTCGACCGGATCTCCTACAATGAGCAGTTCTTC.

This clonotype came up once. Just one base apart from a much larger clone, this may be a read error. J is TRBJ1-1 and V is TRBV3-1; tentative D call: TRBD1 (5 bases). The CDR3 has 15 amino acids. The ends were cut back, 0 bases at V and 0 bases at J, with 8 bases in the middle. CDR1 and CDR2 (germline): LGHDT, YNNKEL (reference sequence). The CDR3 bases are TGTGCCAGCAGCCAAGAAGGGGCGATGAACACTGAAGCTTTCTTT. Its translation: CASSQEGAMNTEAFF. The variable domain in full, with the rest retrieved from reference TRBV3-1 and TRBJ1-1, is DTAVSQTPKYLVTQMGNDKSIKCEQNLGHDTMYWYKQDSKKFLKIMFSYNNKELIINETVPNRFSPKSPDKAHLNLHINSLELGDSAVYFCASSQEGAMNTEAFFGQGTRLTVV.

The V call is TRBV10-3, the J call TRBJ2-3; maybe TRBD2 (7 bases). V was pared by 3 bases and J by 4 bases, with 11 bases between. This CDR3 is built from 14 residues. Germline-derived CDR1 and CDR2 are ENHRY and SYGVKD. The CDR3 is CAISDRGASDTQYF. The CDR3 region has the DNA TGTGCCATCAGTGACCGGGGGGCATCAGATACGCAGTATTTT.

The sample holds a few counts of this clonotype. CDR3: CATSRFGTGNEKLFF. For the CDR3, the DNA is TGTGCCACCAGCAGATTTGGGACAGGGAATGAAAAACTGTTTTTT. V gene TRBV15 combines with J gene TRBJ1-4; 9 bases fit TRBD1. Germline loops: CDR1 LNHNV, CDR2 YYDKDF (reference sequence). CDR3 length equals 15 residues. V trimming: 2 bases; J trimming: 5 bases; junction bases outside the gene matches: 3.

The CDR3, as DNA: TGTGCCAGCAGCGCCCGAGCGGGCACAGATACGCAGTATTTT. Its translation is CASSARAGTDTQYF. The V and J genes are TRBV7-2 and TRBJ2-3, with D perhaps TRBD2 (5 bases). The CDR3 length is 14 residues. V was pared by 5 bases and J by 1 base, with 10 bases between. Germline CDR1 and CDR2: SGHTA and FQGNSA. The whole variable domain, filled in from reference TRBV7-2 and TRBJ2-3, reads GAGVSQSPSNKVTEKGKDVELRCDPISGHTALYWYRQSLGQGLEFLIYFQGNSAPDKSGLPSDRFSAERTGGSVSTLTIQRTQQEDSAVYLCASSARAGTDTQYFGPGTRLTVL.

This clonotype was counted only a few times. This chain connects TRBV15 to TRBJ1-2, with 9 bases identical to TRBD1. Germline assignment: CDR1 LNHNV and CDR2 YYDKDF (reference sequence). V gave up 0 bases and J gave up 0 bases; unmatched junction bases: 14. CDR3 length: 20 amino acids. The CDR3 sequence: CATSRDLGGTGMEANYGYTF. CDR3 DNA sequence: TGTGCCACCAGCAGAGACCTAGGGGGGACAGGGATGGAAGCTAACTATGGCTACACCTTC.

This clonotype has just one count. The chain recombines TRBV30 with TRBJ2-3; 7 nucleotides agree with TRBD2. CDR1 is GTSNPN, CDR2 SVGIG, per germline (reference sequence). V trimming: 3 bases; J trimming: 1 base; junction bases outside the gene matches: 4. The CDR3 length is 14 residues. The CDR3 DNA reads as TGTGCCTGGAGACTGAGCGGGGGCACAGATACGCAGTATTTT. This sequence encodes CAWRLSGGTDTQYF.